Presented here are 17 T cell receptor beta chains from one specimen sequenced in a study of regulatory T cells in long-lasting Graves disease (dated by TCRdb to the early 2020s). The method behind the library was multiplex PCR. The instrument given in TCRdb is Illumina HiSeq 4000. TCR beta libraries were built with iRepertoire HTBI primers and Arm-PCR amplification of CDR3 regions. In TCRdb, the public reads were trimmed at Q25 with fastp and aligned with MiXCR, with productive beta chains retained. Rows are combined by CDR3 protein, so each entry shows the most common genes and DNA. The sample data list 440,000 or so distinct CDR3 sequences, and around 17% of these were observed just once. The top ten clones comprise about 11% of the sample. The time point label here, explained by the study, means: newly diagnosed GD, antithyroid drugs for less than 3 months. For both TCR sequencing and RNA sequencing, RNA was extracted from PBMCs in TRIzol.

The same sample was also studied in work on T cells in Graves' hyperthyroidism and ophthalmopathy.

The sequencing used peripheral blood mononuclear cells (PBMCs), collected at new diagnosis, from a patient treated with antithyroid drugs. All receptors derive from a woman aged 25 to 39 with Graves disease. Donor details come from another sample of the same person, matched by shared clones.

A note on this clonotype: A read error is possible here, since a much larger clone lies one base away. J is TRBJ2-1 and V is TRBV6-2 or TRBV6-3, with 7 bases aligning to TRBD1. J was trimmed by 10 bases and V by 4 bases; bases with no gene match: 13. Germline assignment: CDR1 MNHEY and CDR2 SVGEGT. The CDR3 runs 15 residues. The CDR3 loop reads CASSFGDSLSYEQFF. As DNA, the CDR3 is TGTGCCAGCAGTTTCGGGGACAGCCTATCCTACGAGCAGTTCTTC.

The chain couples TRBV7-9 to TRBJ2-1, with 12 bases fitting TRBD2. CDR1 SEHNR and CDR2 FQNEAQ come from the germline V gene (reference sequence). J was trimmed by 8 bases and V by 1 base; bases with no gene match: 6. The CDR3 sequence is 16 residues long. The CDR3 is CASSLEASGRADEQFF. The CDR3 DNA reads as TGTGCCAGCAGCTTAGAAGCTAGCGGGAGGGCCGATGAGCAGTTCTTC.

This clonotype was seen ten or more times. The chain has TRBV28 and TRBJ2-3; D is unresolved. Per germline, CDR1 MDHEN and CDR2 SYDVKM. The CDR3 contains 15 residues. V lost 5 bases to trimming and J lost 1 base, with 13 bases between them. Here the CDR3 DNA reads TGTGCCAGCAGTCCTACCCATGACGGCACAGATACGCAGTATTTT. As protein: CASSPTHDGTDTQYF. Full variable domain (missing parts from reference TRBV28 and TRBJ2-3): DVKVTQSSRYLVKRTGEKVFLECVQDMDHENMFWYRQDPGLGLRLIYFSYDVKMKEKGDIPEGYSVSREKKERFSLILESASTNQTSMYLCASSPTHDGTDTQYFGPGTRLTVL.

In this sample, this clonotype turned up a few times. The chain is built from TRBV7-9 and TRBJ1-1; possibly TRBD1 for D (5 bases). The CDR3 extends over 15 amino acids. Trimming cost V 5 bases and J 1 base, with 14 bases left between them. Per germline, CDR1 SEHNR and CDR2 FQNEAQ (reference sequence). CDR3 sequence: CASSIRGSPNTEAFF. CDR3 bases: TGTGCCAGCAGCATTAGGGGCAGCCCGAACACTGAAGCTTTCTTT.

The chain uses TRBV20-1 and TRBJ1-5; no clear D. The V gene's germline CDR1 is DFQATT and CDR2 SNEGSKA (reference sequence). V dropped 6 bases and J dropped 5 bases, with 20 bases sitting between them. The CDR3 covers 15 residues. The CDR3 DNA sequence: TGCAGTGCCCTAGGGCCCTCCAGAACCTATCAGCCCCAGCATTTT. It is translated as CSALGPSRTYQPQHF.

This clonotype was recorded at least ten times. The genes are TRBV5-1 and TRBJ2-1, with 7 bases identical to TRBD1. CDR3 length: 17 residues. Germline assignment: CDR1 SGHRS and CDR2 YFSETQ. Trimming took 1 base from V and 0 from J; bases not matched to a gene: 7. This CDR3 reads CASSLRVQGSSYNEQFF. As DNA, the CDR3 is TGCGCCAGCAGCTTGAGGGTACAGGGGAGCTCCTACAATGAGCAGTTCTTC.

This clonotype occurred a few times. A much larger clone lies one base from this, so it may be a read error. The chain is built from TRBV18 and TRBJ2-7; 8 bases agree with TRBD2. Germline V gives CDR1 KGHSH, CDR2 LQKENI. The CDR3 is 16 amino acids. With V trimmed by 2 bases and J by 5 bases, 11 bases remained unmatched. The CDR3 sequence: CASSPGLGGRMDEQYF. The CDR3 DNA follows: TGTGCCAGCTCACCAGGGCTCGGCGGGAGGATGGACGAGCAGTACTTC.

This clonotype occurred many times. The gene calls are TRBV19 and TRBJ2-2; perhaps D is TRBD1 or TRBD2 (5 bases each). Deletions cut 9 bases from V and 2 bases from J, with 13 bases between. The germline V gene encodes CDR1 LNHDA and CDR2 SQIVND (reference sequence). CDR3 length equals 14 residues. The CDR3 is CASRPGPNTGELFF. The CDR3 coding sequence is TGTGCCAGCAGACCGGGACCAAACACCGGGGAGCTGTTTTTT.

This clonotype was observed a few times. V gene TRBV5-4 combines with J gene TRBJ2-1, with 8 nucleotides matching TRBD1. Germline V gene sequence: CDR1 SGHNT, CDR2 YYREEE (reference sequence). The CDR3 contains 17 residues. V lost 3 bases, J lost 4 bases, and 12 bases stayed unmatched. DNA of the CDR3: TGTGCCAGCAGCTACTCCGGGACAGGAGGTTTTTACAATGAGCAGTTCTTC. Residues: CASSYSGTGGFYNEQFF. Based on the CDR3 plus reference TRBV5-4 and TRBJ2-1, the full variable domain is ETGVTQSPTHLIKTRGQQVTLRCSSQSGHNTVSWYQQALGQGPQFIFQYYREEENGRGNFPPRFSGLQFPNYSSELNVNALELDDSALYLCASSYSGTGGFYNEQFFGPGTRLTVL.

Turning to this clonotype: A much larger clone lies one base from this, so it may be a read error. The gene calls are TRBV28 and TRBJ2-5, with TRBD2 as a possible D gene (5 bases). Germline V gene lookup returns CDR1 MDHEN and CDR2 SYDVKM. This CDR3 contains 16 residues. V lost 6 bases, J lost 2 bases, and 19 bases lay in between. Here the CDR3 reads CASSPTPGDLQETQYF. The CDR3 region has the DNA TGTGCCAGCAGCCCTACCCCCGGGGATCTTCAAGAGACCCAGTACTTC.

The chain recombines TRBV6-5 with TRBJ1-5, with TRBD1 identical over 7 bases. This CDR3 region has 17 residues. The V gene's germline CDR1 is MNHEY and CDR2 SVGAGI. The V gene end was trimmed by 4 bases and the J gene end by 3 bases; junction bases not matched to a gene: 12. The CDR3 region is CASSSLSGDSDNQPQHF. In DNA, the CDR3 is TGTGCCAGCAGTTCCCTCAGTGGGGACAGCGACAATCAGCCCCAGCATTTT.

This clonotype appeared many times. This chain uses TRBV27 with TRBJ2-7; D is perhaps TRBD1 or TRBD2 (5 bases each). V was trimmed by 5 bases and J by 3 bases, leaving 14 bases between them. The CDR3 loop spans 14 amino acids. Per the germline V gene, CDR1 is MNHEY and CDR2 is SMNVEV (reference sequence). CDR3 sequence: CASSPGTGVYEQYF. For the CDR3, the DNA is TGTGCCAGCAGTCCAGGGACGGGCGTCTACGAGCAGTACTTC.

The chain has TRBV20-1 and TRBJ2-1; TRBD1 aligns across 10 bases. The germline V gene encodes CDR1 DFQATT and CDR2 SNEGSKA (reference sequence). Losses at the gene ends were 0 bases for V and 9 bases for J; bases not matched to a gene: 11. The CDR3 contains 16 residues. This CDR3 reads CSARDLDRGYGGEQFF. CDR3 in DNA: TGCAGTGCTAGAGATCTGGACAGGGGGTATGGGGGTGAGCAGTTCTTC.

This clonotype occurred a few times. The chain carries TRBV5-1 and TRBJ2-3, with D uncertain. The CDR3 runs to 12 residues. Trimming took 5 bases from V and 2 from J, leaving 6 bases between them. Germline-derived CDR1 and CDR2 are SGHRS and YFSETQ. CDR3 residues: CASRPHTDTQYF. Written as DNA, the CDR3 is TGCGCCAGCAGACCCCACACAGATACGCAGTATTTT.

This clonotype was seen at least ten times. V is TRBV20-1 and J is TRBJ2-6, with TRBD1 matching over 7 bases. J was trimmed by 1 base and V by 1 base; bases with no gene match: 1. Germline-derived CDR1 and CDR2 are DFQATT and SNEGSKA (reference sequence). This CDR3 is built from 15 residues. The CDR3 DNA is TGCAGTGCTAGAGTACAGGGGTCTGGGGCCAACGTCCTGACTTTC. This sequence encodes CSARVQGSGANVLTF.

The V and J genes are TRBV6-2 or TRBV6-3 and TRBJ2-7; 7 positions agree with TRBD2. The junction had 12 bases not matched to a gene; V was cut back by 6 bases and J by 4 bases. This CDR3 is 15 amino acids long. Per germline, CDR1 MNHEY and CDR2 SVGEGT. This CDR3 reads CASSLGGSGSYEQYF. Here the CDR3 DNA reads TGTGCCAGCAGCCTCGGCGGGAGCGGGTCGTACGAGCAGTACTTC.

The rearrangement links TRBV7-8 to TRBJ2-1, with 13 bases lining up with TRBD2. The CDR3 totals 13 residues. Trimming cost V 8 bases and J 9 bases; bases outside gene matches: 4. CDR1 SGHVS and CDR2 FQNEAQ come from the germline V gene. CDR3 protein: CASAGTSGIEQFF. CDR3 DNA: TGTGCCAGCGCCGGGACTAGCGGGATTGAGCAGTTCTTC. The entire variable domain, with the rest obtained from reference TRBV7-8 and TRBJ2-1, is as follows: GAGVSQSPRYKVAKRGQDVALRCDPISGHVSLFWYQQALGQGPEFLTYFQNEAQLDKSGLPSDRFFAERPEGSVSTLKIQRTQQEDSAVYLCASAGTSGIEQFFGPGTRLTVL.